Listed below are T cell receptor beta chains from one sample, sequenced in a study of cytomegalovirus exposure and HLA in healthy donors. Repertoires were generated with immunoSEQ multiplex PCR, while TCRdb's copy carries only in-frame clones and drops some. The sample contains about 140,000 clones, around 80% of which appear only once. Specimen: PBMCs. The receptors come from a male donor in good health and CMV-seronegative. CDR3s include the opening cysteine and the closing phenylalanine or tryptophan. A D gene is named only where the DNA matches it firmly. Expanded clones are given a class, and other clones once, few, many or no size at all.

J gene | clone size | V gene | D gene | CDR3 DNA | CDR3 protein
TRBJ2-1 | NA | TRBV2 | NA | TGTGCCAGCAGTGCACTCCGCAATGAGCAGTTCTTC | CASSALRNEQFF
TRBJ1-3 | NA | TRBV11-2 | NA | TGTGCCAGCAGCACAGCAGGAAACACCATATATTTT | CASSTAGNTIYF
TRBJ2-7 | NA | TRBV5-1 | TRBD2 | TGCGCCAGCAGCTTGAATCCAGCGGGGGCCTTCTACGAGCAGTACTTC | CASSLNPAGAFYEQYF
TRBJ2-7 | NA | TRBV5-4 | NA | TGTGCCAGCAGCTTGGACGGGTTGAACTCCTACGAGCAGTACTTC | CASSLDGLNSYEQYF
TRBJ2-3 | NA | TRBV11-2 | TRBD2 | TGTGCCAGCAGCTTTGCCGGACTAGCCACAGATACGCAGTATTTT | CASSFAGLATDTQYF
TRBJ1-1 | once | TRBV9 | NA | TGTGCCAGCAGCGTATCTCGCGGGACTGAAGCTTTCTTT | CASSVSRGTEAFF
TRBJ1-5 | NA | TRBV6-6 | TRBD1 | TGTGCCACATCCGGAGGACAGGGGTTTCTTCAGCCCCAGCATTTT | CATSGGQGFLQPQHF
TRBJ1-1 | NA | TRBV30 | NA | TGTGCCTGGAGAGCGCTTTGGGACACTGAAGCTTTCTTT | CAWRALWDTEAFF
TRBJ1-6 | medium-sized | TRBV6-5 | NA | TGTGCCAGCAGTTACAGCTCAGGGTTGGATTCACCCCTCCACTTT | CASSYSSGLDSPLHF
TRBJ1-2 | NA | TRBV18 | NA | TGTGCCAGCTCGCGAGGGCAAACTAACTATGGCTACACCTTC | CASSRGQTNYGYTF
TRBJ1-1 | NA | TRBV6-6 | NA | TGTGCCAGCAGTTACTCCCGGGGGAGGACTGAAGCTTTCTTT | CASSYSRGRTEAFF
TRBJ1-2 | few | TRBV4-2 | NA | TGTGCCAGCAGCCCGATTGCCGGGACACCACCCAACTATGGCTACACCTTC | CASSPIAGTPPNYGYTF
TRBJ2-3 | few | TRBV10-3 | NA | TGTGCCATCAGTGGTGGCCTCACAGATACGCAGTATTTT | CAISGGLTDTQYF
TRBJ2-6 | once | TRBV5-1 | NA | TGCGCCAGCGGACGTGACAGTCCCTCCTCTGGGGCCAACGTCCTGACTTTC | CASGRDSPSSGANVLTF
TRBJ2-7 | NA | TRBV5-6 | TRBD1 | TGTGCCAGCAGCTTGGGGGCCGGGACAGGGAAGGACGAGCAGTACTTC | CASSLGAGTGKDEQYF
TRBJ1-5 | NA | TRBV9 | NA | TGTGCCAGCAGCGTAGGAGCACAGACATTTCAGCCCCAGCATTTT | CASSVGAQTFQPQHF
TRBJ1-1 | NA | TRBV4-1 | NA | TGCGCCAGCAGCCAAGGGGCGGGACTCATGAACACTGAAGCTTTCTTT | CASSQGAGLMNTEAFF